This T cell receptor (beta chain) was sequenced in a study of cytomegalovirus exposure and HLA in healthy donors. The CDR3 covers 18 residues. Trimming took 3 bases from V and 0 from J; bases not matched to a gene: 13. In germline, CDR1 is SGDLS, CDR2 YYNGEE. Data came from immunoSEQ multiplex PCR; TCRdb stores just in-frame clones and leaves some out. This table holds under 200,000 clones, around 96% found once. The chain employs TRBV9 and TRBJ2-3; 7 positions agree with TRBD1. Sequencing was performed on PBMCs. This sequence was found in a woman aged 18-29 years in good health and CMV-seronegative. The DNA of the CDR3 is TGTGCCAGCAGCGGAGGAAGGGGACAGCTCTCTAGCACAGATACGCAGTATTTT. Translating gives CASSGGRGQLSSTDTQYF.